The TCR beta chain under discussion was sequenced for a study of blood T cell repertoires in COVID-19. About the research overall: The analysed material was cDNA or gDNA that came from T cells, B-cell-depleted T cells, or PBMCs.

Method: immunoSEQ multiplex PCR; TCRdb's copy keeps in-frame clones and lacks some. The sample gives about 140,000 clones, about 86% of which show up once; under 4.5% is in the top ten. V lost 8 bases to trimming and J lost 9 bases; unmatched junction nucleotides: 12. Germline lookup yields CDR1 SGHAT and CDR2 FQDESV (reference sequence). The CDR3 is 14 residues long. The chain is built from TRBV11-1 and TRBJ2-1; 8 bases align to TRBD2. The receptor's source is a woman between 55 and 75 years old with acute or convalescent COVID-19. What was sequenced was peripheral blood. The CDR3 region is CASGVSGNALEQFF. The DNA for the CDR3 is TGTGCCAGCGGGGTTAGCGGGAATGCGCTTGAGCAGTTCTTC. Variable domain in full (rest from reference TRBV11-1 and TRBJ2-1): EAEVAQSPRYKITEKSQAVAFWCDPISGHATLYWYRQILGQGPELLVQFQDESVVDDSQLPKDRFSAERLKGVDSTLKIQPAELGDSAMYLCASGVSGNALEQFFGPGTRLTVL.